Listed below are T cell receptor beta chains from one sample, sequenced in a study of blood T cell repertoires in COVID-19. Method: immunoSEQ multiplex PCR; TCRdb's copy keeps in-frame clones and lacks some. Among tens of thousands of clones listed, 80% to 95% were seen once. What was sequenced was peripheral blood. These receptors were taken from a man aged 45-65 years with COVID-19, enrolled during active disease. Each CDR3 is given with its conserved first and last residue. Fields, in order: CDR3 protein, CDR3 DNA, clone size, D gene, J gene, V gene. A D gene is named only where the DNA matches it firmly. The size field is filled for only some rows; it gives once, few, many or a size class.

CDR3aa: CCASLGISQYF
CDR3nt: TGCTGTGCTTCACTAGGGATTTCGCAGTATTTT
abundance: NA
d_gene: NA
j_gene: TRBJ2-3
v_gene: TRBV20-1

CDR3aa: CSVETRDRGYEQYF
CDR3nt: TGCAGCGTTGAAACCCGGGACAGAGGCTACGAGCAGTACTTC
abundance: NA
d_gene: TRBD1
j_gene: TRBJ2-7
v_gene: TRBV29-1

CDR3aa: CASSNTRQGDTEAFF
CDR3nt: TGTGCCAGTAGCAATACTCGACAGGGAGACACTGAAGCTTTCTTT
abundance: NA
d_gene: TRBD1
j_gene: TRBJ1-1
v_gene: TRBV19

CDR3aa: CASSWGQGAGELFF
CDR3nt: TGTGCCAGCAGCTGGGGACAGGGGGCCGGGGAGCTGTTTTTT
abundance: NA
d_gene: TRBD1
j_gene: TRBJ2-2
v_gene: TRBV11-2

CDR3aa: CASSESGGLYEQYF
CDR3nt: TGTGCCAGTAGTGAGTCGGGAGGCCTCTACGAGCAGTACTTC
abundance: NA
d_gene: TRBD2
j_gene: TRBJ2-7
v_gene: TRBV19

CDR3aa: CASSLEPTTGSGNTIYF
CDR3nt: TGTGCCAGCAGCTTGGAACCGACGACAGGGTCTGGAAACACCATATATTTT
abundance: NA
d_gene: TRBD1
j_gene: TRBJ1-3
v_gene: TRBV5-4

CDR3aa: CASSQVGLAENTGELFF
CDR3nt: TGTGCCAGCAGCCAGGTAGGACTAGCGGAGAACACCGGGGAGCTGTTTTTT
abundance: NA
d_gene: TRBD2
j_gene: TRBJ2-2
v_gene: TRBV4-2

CDR3aa: CASSPSLQPNQPQHF
CDR3nt: TGTGCCAGCTCACCATCTCTACAGCCCAATCAGCCCCAGCATTTT
abundance: NA
d_gene: NA
j_gene: TRBJ1-5
v_gene: TRBV18

CDR3aa: CASSRFGTSGSNNEQFF
CDR3nt: TGTGCCAGTAGTAGGTTCGGGACTAGCGGGAGCAACAATGAGCAGTTCTTC
abundance: NA
d_gene: TRBD2
j_gene: TRBJ2-1
v_gene: TRBV19

CDR3aa: CASSPGQGGTEAFF
CDR3nt: TGTGCCAGCAGCCCCGGACAGGGGGGGACTGAAGCTTTCTTT
abundance: NA
d_gene: TRBD1
j_gene: TRBJ1-1
v_gene: TRBV6-5

CDR3aa: CASQQLTYGYTF
CDR3nt: TGTGCCAGCCAACAGCTAACTTATGGCTACACCTTC
abundance: NA
d_gene: NA
j_gene: TRBJ1-2
v_gene: TRBV2

CDR3aa: CASSSSGYSGNTIYF
CDR3nt: TGCGCCAGCAGCTCATCAGGGTACTCTGGAAACACCATATATTTT
abundance: NA
d_gene: NA
j_gene: TRBJ1-3
v_gene: TRBV5-1

CDR3aa: CASSPSGVGNQPQHF
CDR3nt: TGTGCCAGCAGCCCGTCGGGTGTCGGCAATCAGCCCCAGCATTTT
abundance: NA
d_gene: NA
j_gene: TRBJ1-5
v_gene: TRBV25-1

CDR3aa: CASSATGSGTEAFF
CDR3nt: TGTGCCAGCAGTGCCACAGGGTCTGGGACTGAAGCTTTCTTT
abundance: once
d_gene: NA
j_gene: TRBJ1-1
v_gene: TRBV25-1

CDR3aa: CASTLARGEAFF
CDR3nt: TGTGCCAGCACCTTGGCCAGGGGGGAAGCTTTCTTT
abundance: NA
d_gene: TRBD1
j_gene: TRBJ1-1
v_gene: TRBV11-2

CDR3aa: CASSYSAGIYEQYF
CDR3nt: TGTGCCAGCAGTTACTCGGCAGGAATCTACGAGCAGTACTTC
abundance: NA
d_gene: NA
j_gene: TRBJ2-7
v_gene: TRBV6-6

CDR3aa: CASRQTGGTEAFF
CDR3nt: TGTGCCAGTAGGCAGACAGGGGGCACTGAAGCTTTCTTT
abundance: NA
d_gene: TRBD1
j_gene: TRBJ1-1
v_gene: TRBV19

CDR3aa: CASSEAPDWRTAGELFF
CDR3nt: TGTGCCAGCAGTGAAGCGCCTGACTGGAGGACGGCCGGGGAGCTGTTTTTT
abundance: NA
d_gene: NA
j_gene: TRBJ2-2
v_gene: TRBV2

CDR3aa: CASSLQGSTEAFF
CDR3nt: TGTGCCAGTAGTTTACAGGGTTCCACTGAAGCTTTCTTT
abundance: NA
d_gene: NA
j_gene: TRBJ1-1
v_gene: TRBV19

CDR3aa: CASSQGSSGNTIYF
CDR3nt: TGTGCCAGCAGCCAAGGCAGCTCTGGAAACACCATATATTTT
abundance: once
d_gene: NA
j_gene: TRBJ1-3
v_gene: TRBV14

CDR3aa: CATGPSGNTIYF
CDR3nt: TGTGCGACAGGCCCCTCTGGAAACACCATATATTTT
abundance: NA
d_gene: NA
j_gene: TRBJ1-3
v_gene: TRBV30

CDR3aa: CASSPSSLLNTGELFF
CDR3nt: TGTGCCAGCAGCCCATCATCCTTACTGAACACCGGGGAGCTGTTTTTT
abundance: NA
d_gene: NA
j_gene: TRBJ2-2
v_gene: TRBV5-6

CDR3aa: CASSDAGAGGYTF
CDR3nt: TGTGCCAGCAGTGACGCCGGAGCGGGCGGCTACACCTTC
abundance: NA
d_gene: NA
j_gene: TRBJ1-2
v_gene: TRBV2

CDR3aa: CASSLEGGAEAFF
CDR3nt: TGTGCCAGCAGCTTAGAAGGGGGCGCTGAAGCTTTCTTT
abundance: few
d_gene: TRBD1
j_gene: TRBJ1-1
v_gene: TRBV7-9

CDR3aa: CASRRGGGGYGYTF
CDR3nt: TGTGCCAGCAGAAGGGGGGGCGGAGGCTATGGCTACACCTTC
abundance: NA
d_gene: NA
j_gene: TRBJ1-2
v_gene: TRBV13

CDR3aa: CAWGEKGAESYTF
CDR3nt: TGTGCCTGGGGGGAGAAGGGGGCGGAGAGCTACACCTTC
abundance: NA
d_gene: TRBD1
j_gene: TRBJ1-2
v_gene: TRBV30

CDR3aa: CASSLPSAGEQYF
CDR3nt: TGCGCCAGCAGCTTGCCCTCTGCGGGCGAGCAGTACTTC
abundance: NA
d_gene: NA
j_gene: TRBJ2-7
v_gene: TRBV5-1

CDR3aa: CASSLGTSGSSLEETQYF
CDR3nt: TGTGCCAGCAGCTTGGGAACTAGCGGGAGTAGTCTCGAAGAGACCCAGTACTTC
abundance: once
d_gene: TRBD2
j_gene: TRBJ2-5
v_gene: TRBV5-1

CDR3aa: CASSNQGTATGELFF
CDR3nt: TGTGCCAGCAGCAACCAGGGGACAGCCACCGGGGAGCTGTTTTTT
abundance: NA
d_gene: TRBD1
j_gene: TRBJ2-2
v_gene: TRBV7-9

CDR3aa: CASTGGGNYNEQFF
CDR3nt: TGCGCCAGCACGGGCGGGGGGAACTACAATGAGCAGTTCTTC
abundance: NA
d_gene: TRBD2
j_gene: TRBJ2-1
v_gene: TRBV4-1

CDR3aa: CASSPQGTSGRGSTDTQYF
CDR3nt: TGTGCCAGCAGCCCTCAGGGTACTAGCGGGAGGGGGAGCACAGATACGCAGTATTTT
abundance: NA
d_gene: TRBD2
j_gene: TRBJ2-3
v_gene: TRBV7-2